The rows below give T cell receptor beta chains drawn from one sample of a study of T cells in Graves' hyperthyroidism and ophthalmopathy. TCRdb reanalysed the multiplex PCR reads using MiXCR and keeps one entry per CDR3 protein. The top ten clones hold approximately 10% of a sample with some 740,000 distinct CDR3 sequences, 11% to 15% of them seen once. Material for sequencing was blood. The receptor source for this set is a woman aged 18-35 years with Graves' hyperthyroidism. CDR3s include the opening cysteine and the closing phenylalanine or tryptophan. A D gene is named only where the DNA matches it firmly. Clone size, where shown, is once, few, many, or a class for clones that have expanded.

v_call: TRBV18
j_call: TRBJ2-1
clone_size: -
d_call: -
cdr3_aa: CASSPSVGYEQFF
cdr3_nt: TGTGCCAGCTCACCATCGGTCGGTTATGAGCAGTTCTTC

v_call: TRBV19
j_call: TRBJ2-2
clone_size: -
d_call: TRBD2
cdr3_aa: CASSIDDGGSTGELFF
cdr3_nt: TGTGCCAGTAGTATAGATGACGGCGGGAGTACCGGGGAGCTGTTTTTT

v_call: TRBV6-1
j_call: TRBJ2-7
clone_size: many
d_call: TRBD1
cdr3_aa: CASSLTGQGHEQYF
cdr3_nt: TGTGCCAGCAGTCTTACGGGACAGGGCCACGAGCAGTACTTC

v_call: TRBV30
j_call: TRBJ1-2
clone_size: few
d_call: -
cdr3_aa: CAWSSTRGYTF
cdr3_nt: TGTGCCTGGAGCTCGACCCGTGGCTACACCTTC

v_call: TRBV4-1
j_call: TRBJ2-5
clone_size: many
d_call: TRBD2
cdr3_aa: CASSQGRGGRKGQETQYF
cdr3_nt: TGCGCCAGCAGCCAAGGTCGCGGCGGGAGGAAGGGCCAAGAGACCCAGTACTTC

v_call: TRBV27
j_call: TRBJ1-4
clone_size: -
d_call: -
cdr3_aa: CASSLWGATNEKLFF
cdr3_nt: TGTGCCAGCAGTTTATGGGGGGCAACTAATGAAAAACTGTTTTTT

v_call: TRBV6-5
j_call: TRBJ1-5
clone_size: few
d_call: -
cdr3_aa: CASSYEHFNQPQHF
cdr3_nt: TGTGCCAGCAGTTACGAACACTTCAATCAGCCCCAGCATTTT

v_call: TRBV13
j_call: TRBJ1-5
clone_size: many
d_call: -
cdr3_aa: CASSLDRDQPQHF
cdr3_nt: TGTGCCAGCAGCTTAGACAGGGATCAGCCCCAGCATTTT

v_call: TRBV12-3/TRBV12-4
j_call: TRBJ2-1
clone_size: many
d_call: TRBD2
cdr3_aa: CASSFLLAGGDNEQFF
cdr3_nt: TGTGCCAGCAGTTTCCTCCTAGCGGGAGGAGACAATGAGCAGTTCTTC

v_call: TRBV5-6
j_call: TRBJ2-7
clone_size: many
d_call: TRBD1
cdr3_aa: CASSFLTGGPYEQYF
cdr3_nt: TGTGCCAGCAGCTTTTTGACAGGGGGCCCCTACGAGCAGTACTTC

v_call: TRBV9
j_call: TRBJ2-7
clone_size: many
d_call: TRBD2
cdr3_aa: CASSVDGTSRREQYF
cdr3_nt: TGTGCCAGCAGCGTAGACGGGACTAGTCGTCGGGAGCAGTACTTC

v_call: TRBV4-1
j_call: TRBJ2-7
clone_size: -
d_call: -
cdr3_aa: CASSPTGVRGSYEQYF
cdr3_nt: TGCGCCAGCAGCCCGACGGGGGTTAGAGGGTCCTACGAGCAGTACTTC

v_call: TRBV27
j_call: TRBJ2-2
clone_size: few
d_call: TRBD2
cdr3_aa: CASSPLPTSGLYTGELFF
cdr3_nt: TGTGCCAGCAGTCCACTACCGACTAGCGGGTTATACACCGGGGAGCTGTTTTTT

v_call: TRBV7-2
j_call: TRBJ2-7
clone_size: -
d_call: -
cdr3_aa: CASSFSGVTYEQYF
cdr3_nt: TGTGCCAGCAGCTTTTCTGGGGTAACCTACGAGCAGTACTTC

v_call: TRBV6-2/TRBV6-3
j_call: TRBJ2-5
clone_size: -
d_call: -
cdr3_aa: CARVRRGQYF
cdr3_nt: TGTGCCAGGGTCCGCAGGGGCCAGTACTTC

v_call: TRBV2
j_call: TRBJ2-4
clone_size: many
d_call: -
cdr3_aa: CASSKTWVAKNIQYF
cdr3_nt: TGTGCCAGCAGCAAGACGTGGGTAGCCAAAAACATTCAGTACTTC

v_call: TRBV10-3
j_call: TRBJ2-3
clone_size: few
d_call: TRBD2
cdr3_aa: CATLGTSGNTDTQYF
cdr3_nt: TGTGCCACCCTAGGAACTAGCGGGAACACAGATACGCAGTATTTT